This T cell receptor beta chain emerged from a study of cytomegalovirus exposure and HLA in healthy donors. Study-wide background: HLA-typed donors were the source of some 85 million unique TCRs, which an early data release held.

Study-wide results and caveats: 87-base-pair reads could not separate some V segments, including TRBV6-2 and TRBV6-3. In a later analysis, 15,000 to 20,000 TCR beta sequences were associated with HLA alleles at 0.05 false discovery rate. What a later analysis reportedly showed was that an Asian-associated ancestry cluster had fewer N-insertions than the roughly 670-donor mean.

This clone showed up just once. Its target is unknown. A multiplex PCR was run with 60 Vbeta primers and 13 Jbeta primers. Profiling relied on immunoSEQ multiplex PCR, and the TCRdb table lists in-frame clones only, not all of them. The repertoire holds 150,000 or so clones, with around three quarters as singletons. Germline loops: CDR1 LNHDA, CDR2 SQIVND (reference sequence). This CDR3 region has 15 residues. The V gene lost 3 bases and the J gene lost 1 base, with 9 bases spanning the gap. The chain couples TRBV19 to TRBJ2-2, with D possibly matching TRBD2 (6 bases). The sample taken for sequencing was PBMCs. The receptor was derived from a woman in her forties in good health and CMV-seronegative. CDR3 DNA: TGTGCCAGTAGTATCCAGGGAGGGAACACCGGGGAGCTGTTTTTT. Amino acid sequence: CASSIQGGNTGELFF.